The present TCR beta chain was sequenced within a study of T cell clonotyping in hematopoietic cell transplantation. Findings and limits, study-wide: Few recipient clonotypes overlapped donors; over 95% were de novo at given depth.

The time point is: recipient sample about 28 days before transplant, after cytoreduction. CDR1 SQVTM and CDR2 ANQGSEA come from the germline V gene. Trimming took off 6 bases at V and 4 bases at J, with 9 bases between the two ends. This CDR3 contains 11 residues. Note on this clone: The antigen is undetermined.

Sequencing used immunoSEQ multiplex PCR; TCRdb keeps in-frame clones, though not all of them. This table has fewer than 15,000 clones, 80% to 85% appearing once. The V and J genes are TRBV29-1 and TRBJ1-1; D is unclear. This TCR was recovered from a man aged 55 to 69 with acute myeloid leukemia. Some clones in this sample may be carry-over from other donors' samples. The material sequenced was peripheral blood mononuclear cells, taken before stem cell transplant. DNA for the CDR3: TGCAGCGTCGAACCCTCCACTGAAGCTTTCTTT. Translating gives CSVEPSTEAFF.